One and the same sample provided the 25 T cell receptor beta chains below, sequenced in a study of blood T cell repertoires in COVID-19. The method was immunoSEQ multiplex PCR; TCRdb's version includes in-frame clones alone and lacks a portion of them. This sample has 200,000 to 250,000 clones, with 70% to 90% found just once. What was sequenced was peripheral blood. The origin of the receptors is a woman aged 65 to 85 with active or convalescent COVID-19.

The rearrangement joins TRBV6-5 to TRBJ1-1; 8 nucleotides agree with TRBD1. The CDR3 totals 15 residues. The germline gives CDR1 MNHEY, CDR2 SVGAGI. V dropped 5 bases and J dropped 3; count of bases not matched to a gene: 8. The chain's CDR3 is CASSTPTGADTEAFF. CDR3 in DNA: TGTGCCAGCAGTACCCCGACAGGGGCGGACACTGAAGCTTTCTTT.

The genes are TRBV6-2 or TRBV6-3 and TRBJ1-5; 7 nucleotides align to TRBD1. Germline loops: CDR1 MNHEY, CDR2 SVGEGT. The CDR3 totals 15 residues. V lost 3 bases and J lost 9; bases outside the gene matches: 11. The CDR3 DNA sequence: TGTGCCAGCAGTTATTCCAGGACAGGTATTTGGCCCCAGCATTTT. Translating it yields CASSYSRTGIWPQHF.

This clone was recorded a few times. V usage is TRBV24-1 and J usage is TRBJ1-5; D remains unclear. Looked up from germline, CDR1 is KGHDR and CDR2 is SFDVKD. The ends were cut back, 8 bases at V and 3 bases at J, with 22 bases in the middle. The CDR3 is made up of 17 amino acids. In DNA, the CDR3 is TGTGCCACCACTTCTAAGGAGGGATGGGCCAACAATCAGCCCCAGCATTTT. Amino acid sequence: CATTSKEGWANNQPQHF.

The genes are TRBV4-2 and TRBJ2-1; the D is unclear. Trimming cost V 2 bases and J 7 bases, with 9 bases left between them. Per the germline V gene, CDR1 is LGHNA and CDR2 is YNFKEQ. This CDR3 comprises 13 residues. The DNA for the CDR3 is TGTGCCAGCAGCCAAAGTACCCGGAATGAGCAGTTCTTC. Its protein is CASSQSTRNEQFF.

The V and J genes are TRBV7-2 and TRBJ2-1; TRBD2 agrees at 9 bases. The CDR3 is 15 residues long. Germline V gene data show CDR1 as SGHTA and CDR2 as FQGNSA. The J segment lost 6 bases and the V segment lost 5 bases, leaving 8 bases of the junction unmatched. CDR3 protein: CASSPTSAGGNEQFF. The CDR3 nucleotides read TGTGCCAGCAGCCCTACGTCAGCGGGGGGCAATGAGCAGTTCTTC.

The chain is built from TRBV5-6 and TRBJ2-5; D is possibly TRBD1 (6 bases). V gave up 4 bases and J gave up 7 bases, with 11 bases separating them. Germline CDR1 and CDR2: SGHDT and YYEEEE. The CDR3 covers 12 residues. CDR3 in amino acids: CASSPGVGTQYF. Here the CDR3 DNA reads TGTGCCAGCAGCCCAGGGGTTGGGACCCAGTACTTC.

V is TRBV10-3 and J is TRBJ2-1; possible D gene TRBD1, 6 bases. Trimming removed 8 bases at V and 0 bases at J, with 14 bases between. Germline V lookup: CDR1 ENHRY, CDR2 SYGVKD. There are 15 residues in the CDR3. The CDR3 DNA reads TGTGCCATCGGACAGAGCAACTACTCCTACAATGAGCAGTTCTTC. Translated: CAIGQSNYSYNEQFF.

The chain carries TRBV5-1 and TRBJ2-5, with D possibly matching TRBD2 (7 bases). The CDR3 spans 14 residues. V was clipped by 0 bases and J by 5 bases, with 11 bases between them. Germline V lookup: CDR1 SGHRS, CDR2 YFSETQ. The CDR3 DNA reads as TGCGCCAGCAGCTTGGAGGGGGGGGGCGAGACCCAGTACTTC. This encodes CASSLEGGGETQYF.

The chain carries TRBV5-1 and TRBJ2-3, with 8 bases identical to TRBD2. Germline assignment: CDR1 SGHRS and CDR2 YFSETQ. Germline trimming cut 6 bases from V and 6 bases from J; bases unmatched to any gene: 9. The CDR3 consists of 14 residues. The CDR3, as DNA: TGCGCCAGCACGTCACTCGGGGGGGCGGATACGCAGTATTTT. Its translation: CASTSLGGADTQYF. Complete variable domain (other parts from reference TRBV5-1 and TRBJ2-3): KAGVTQTPRYLIKTRGQQVTLSCSPISGHRSVSWYQQTPGQGLQFLFEYFSETQRNKGNFPGRFSGRQFSNSRSEMNVSTLELGDSALYLCASTSLGGADTQYFGPGTRLTVL.

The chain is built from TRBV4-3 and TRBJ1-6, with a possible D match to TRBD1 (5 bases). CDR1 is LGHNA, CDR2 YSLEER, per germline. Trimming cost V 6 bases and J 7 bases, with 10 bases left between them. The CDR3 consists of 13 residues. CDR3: CASSQGQNSPLHF. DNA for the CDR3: TGCGCCAGCAGTCAGGGCCAAAATTCACCCCTCCACTTT.

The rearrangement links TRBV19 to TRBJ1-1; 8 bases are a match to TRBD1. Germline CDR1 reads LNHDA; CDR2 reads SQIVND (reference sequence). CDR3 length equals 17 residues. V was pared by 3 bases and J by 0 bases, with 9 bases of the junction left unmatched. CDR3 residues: CASSIDRDRLMNTEAFF. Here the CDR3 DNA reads TGTGCCAGTAGTATCGACCGGGACAGGCTAATGAACACTGAAGCTTTCTTT.

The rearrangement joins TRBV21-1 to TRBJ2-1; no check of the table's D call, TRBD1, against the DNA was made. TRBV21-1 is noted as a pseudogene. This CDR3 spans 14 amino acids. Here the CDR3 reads CASSTDRDWIEQFF. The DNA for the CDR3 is TGTGCCAGCAGCACTGACAGGGATTGGATTGAGCAGTTCTTC.

The CDR3 here is CASSYRGGGGNTIYF. CDR3 DNA sequence: TGTGCCAGCAGTTACCGGGGAGGGGGAGGAAACACCATATATTTT. The chain uses TRBV6-5 and TRBJ1-3; TRBD1 might be the D (6 bases). This CDR3 has 15 residues. The germline CDR1 and CDR2 sequences are MNHEY and SVGAGI. V lost 2 bases and J 4 bases, leaving 12 bases between the germline ends.

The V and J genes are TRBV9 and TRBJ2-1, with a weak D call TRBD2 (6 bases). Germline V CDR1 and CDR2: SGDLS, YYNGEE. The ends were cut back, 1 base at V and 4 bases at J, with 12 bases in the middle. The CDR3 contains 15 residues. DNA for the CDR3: TGTGCCAGCAGCGTAACGTTAGGGACTTACAATGAGCAGTTCTTC. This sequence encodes CASSVTLGTYNEQFF.

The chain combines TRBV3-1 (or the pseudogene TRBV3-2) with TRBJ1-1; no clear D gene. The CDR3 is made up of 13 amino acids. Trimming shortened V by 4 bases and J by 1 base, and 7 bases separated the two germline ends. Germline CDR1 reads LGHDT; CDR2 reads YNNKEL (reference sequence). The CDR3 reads CASSPSENTEAFF. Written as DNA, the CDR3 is TGTGCCAGCAGCCCCTCAGAGAACACTGAAGCTTTCTTT.

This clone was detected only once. The chain's CDR3 is CASSLPWGPNEDEQFF. The CDR3 DNA reads as TGTGCCAGCAGCTTACCTTGGGGGCCTAACGAAGATGAGCAGTTCTTC. The genes are TRBV7-8 and TRBJ2-1, with TRBD1 as a possible D gene (6 bases). CDR1 is SGHVS, CDR2 FQNEAQ, per germline. CDR3 length: 16 amino acids. V dropped 2 bases and J dropped 8 bases, with 19 bases sitting between them. The entire variable domain, with the rest obtained from reference TRBV7-8 and TRBJ2-1, is as follows: GAGVSQSPRYKVAKRGQDVALRCDPISGHVSLFWYQQALGQGPEFLTYFQNEAQLDKSGLPSDRFFAERPEGSVSTLKIQRTQQEDSAVYLCASSLPWGPNEDEQFFGPGTRLTVL.

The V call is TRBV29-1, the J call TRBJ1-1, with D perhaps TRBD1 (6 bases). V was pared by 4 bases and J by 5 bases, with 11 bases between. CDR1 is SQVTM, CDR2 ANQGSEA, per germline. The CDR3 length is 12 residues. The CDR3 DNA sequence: TGCAGCGTTGGACAGGTCTATACTGAAGCTTTCTTT. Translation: CSVGQVYTEAFF.

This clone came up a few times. DNA for the CDR3: TGCGCCAGCAGCCAGGGACAGGGTCACGGCTACACCTTC. Protein sequence: CASSQGQGHGYTF. This sequence joins TRBV5-1 and TRBJ1-2; 9 bases align to TRBD1. The germline V gene encodes CDR1 SGHRS and CDR2 YFSETQ. J lost 8 bases, V lost 4 bases, and 6 bases had no gene match. CDR3 size: 13 residues.

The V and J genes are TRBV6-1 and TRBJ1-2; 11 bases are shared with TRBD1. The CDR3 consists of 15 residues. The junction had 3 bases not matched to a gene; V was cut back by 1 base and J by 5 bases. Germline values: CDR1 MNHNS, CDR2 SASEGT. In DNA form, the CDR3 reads TGTGCCAGCAGTGAAGAGGGGACAGGGGGATATGGCTACACCTTC. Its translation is CASSEEGTGGYGYTF.

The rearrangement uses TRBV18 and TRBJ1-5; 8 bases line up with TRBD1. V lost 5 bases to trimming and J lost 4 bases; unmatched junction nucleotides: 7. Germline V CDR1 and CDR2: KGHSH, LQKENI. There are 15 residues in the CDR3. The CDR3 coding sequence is TGTGCCAGCTCAACTGACAGGGGTGGTAATCAGCCCCAGCATTTT. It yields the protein CASSTDRGGNQPQHF.

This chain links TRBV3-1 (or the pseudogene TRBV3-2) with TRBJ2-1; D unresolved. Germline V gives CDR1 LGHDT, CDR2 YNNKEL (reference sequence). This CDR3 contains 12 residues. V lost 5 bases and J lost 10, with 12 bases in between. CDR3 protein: CASSTLLREQFF. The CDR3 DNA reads TGTGCCAGCAGCACCCTCCTCAGGGAGCAGTTCTTC.

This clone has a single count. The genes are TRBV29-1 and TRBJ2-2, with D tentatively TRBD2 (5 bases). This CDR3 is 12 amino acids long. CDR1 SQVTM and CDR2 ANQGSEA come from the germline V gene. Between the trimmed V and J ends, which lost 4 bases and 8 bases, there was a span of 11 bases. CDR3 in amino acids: CSVVRGSGELFF. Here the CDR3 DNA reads TGCAGCGTTGTTCGGGGTTCGGGGGAGCTGTTTTTT.

CDR3 residues: CASSRTRNTEAFF. DNA for the CDR3: TGTGCCAGCAGCCGTACTCGTAACACTGAAGCTTTCTTT. This chain connects TRBV3-1 (or the pseudogene TRBV3-2) to TRBJ1-1; D is uncertain. The germline CDR1 and CDR2 sequences are LGHDT and YNNKEL (reference sequence). V gave up 4 bases and J gave up 2 bases, with 8 bases separating them. The CDR3 totals 13 residues.

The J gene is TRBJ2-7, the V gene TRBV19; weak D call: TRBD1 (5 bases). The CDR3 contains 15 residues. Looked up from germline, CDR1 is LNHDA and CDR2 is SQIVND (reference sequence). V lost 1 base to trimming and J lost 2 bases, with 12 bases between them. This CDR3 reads CASSIGATVTYEQYF. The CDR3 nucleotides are TGTGCCAGTAGTATAGGGGCGACAGTAACCTACGAGCAGTACTTC.

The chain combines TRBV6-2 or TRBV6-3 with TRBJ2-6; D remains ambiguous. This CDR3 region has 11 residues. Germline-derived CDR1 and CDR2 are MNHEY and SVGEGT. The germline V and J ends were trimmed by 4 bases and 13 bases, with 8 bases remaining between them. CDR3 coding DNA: TGTGCCAGCAGTTGGCTGACAGTCCTGACTTTC. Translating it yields CASSWLTVLTF.